This paragraph reports one T cell receptor beta chain. This entry belongs to a study of T cell changes during pregnancy in multiple sclerosis. Data came from immunoSEQ multiplex PCR; TCRdb stores just in-frame clones and leaves some out. The sample gives about 49,000 clones, roughly 89% of which show up once; 5% to 6.5% is in the top ten. Germline lookup yields CDR1 SGHAT and CDR2 FQNNGV. The CDR3 runs to 13 residues. Deletions cut 4 bases from V and 6 bases from J, with 13 bases between. The sequencing used peripheral blood, collected after pregnancy. The sequence was collected from a female donor in good health, enrolled as a control in a pregnancy study. The chain is built from TRBV11-2 and TRBJ2-7; D not certain. The CDR3 protein is CASSSLIRSEQYF. The CDR3 DNA follows: TGTGCCAGCAGCTCCCTCATCCGGAGCGAGCAGTACTTC.